This T cell receptor beta chain is drawn from a study of T cells in localized non-small cell lung cancer. General study points: Adjacent lung had a median roughly 58 of the 100 largest tumor clones. Adjacent uninvolved lung had the highest clonality, suggesting focused antigen responses.

On this clone itself: Its specificity is unknown.

The V segment lost 3 bases and the J segment 5 bases; nucleotides outside the gene matches: 3. Germline loops: CDR1 LGHNA, CDR2 YNFKEQ. CDR3 length equals 13 residues. TCRdb keeps only in-frame clones here, not all; method: immunoSEQ multiplex PCR. The sample yields roughly 33,000 clones, roughly 90% seen once. This specimen was peripheral blood, taken before any cancer treatment. The chain employs TRBV4-2 and TRBJ2-7; 8 bases line up with TRBD1. The receptor's source is a man aged 35 to 69 with stage I lung adenocarcinoma. CDR3 residues: CASSHGQGNEQYF. DNA of the CDR3: TGTGCCAGCAGCCATGGACAGGGAAACGAGCAGTACTTC.